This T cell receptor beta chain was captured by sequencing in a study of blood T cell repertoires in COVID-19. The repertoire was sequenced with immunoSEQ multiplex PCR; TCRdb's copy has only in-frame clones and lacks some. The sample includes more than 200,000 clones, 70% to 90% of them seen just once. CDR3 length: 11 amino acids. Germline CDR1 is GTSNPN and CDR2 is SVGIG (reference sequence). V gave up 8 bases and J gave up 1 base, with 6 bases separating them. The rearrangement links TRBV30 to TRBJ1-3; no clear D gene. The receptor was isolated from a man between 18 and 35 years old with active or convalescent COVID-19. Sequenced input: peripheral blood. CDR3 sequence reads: CAQKSGNTIYF. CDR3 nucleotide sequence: TGTGCCCAAAAATCTGGAAACACCATATATTTT. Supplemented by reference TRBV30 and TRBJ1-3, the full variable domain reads SQTIHQWPATLVQPVGSPLSLECTVEGTSNPNLYWYRQAAGRGLQLLFYSVGIGQISSEVPQNLSASRPQDRQFILSSKKLLLSDSGFYLCAQKSGNTIYFGEGSWLTVV.